The sequence of this TCR beta chain was determined in a study of identical twins. TCRdb re-analysed the 5' RACE reads in MiXCR, keeping a single row per CDR3 protein. The profile shows a few hundred thousand distinct CDR3 sequences, nearly 10% of them singletons. In its sample, this clonotype was seen a few times. The CDR3 sequence is 15 residues long. CDR1 is SGHTA, CDR2 FQGTGA, per germline. Trimming at V came to 5 bases and at J to 6 bases, leaving 5 bases not matched to a gene. The same sample was also used in a study of yellow fever vaccine responses in identical twins.

The chain uses TRBV7-3 and TRBJ2-1; 12 bases line up with TRBD1. Sequenced sample: PBMCs. This clonotype was sampled from a woman aged 18-30 years in good health. The CDR3 is CASSPPGQGANEQFF. The CDR3 DNA sequence: TGTGCCAGCAGCCCACCGGGACAGGGGGCCAATGAGCAGTTCTTC.